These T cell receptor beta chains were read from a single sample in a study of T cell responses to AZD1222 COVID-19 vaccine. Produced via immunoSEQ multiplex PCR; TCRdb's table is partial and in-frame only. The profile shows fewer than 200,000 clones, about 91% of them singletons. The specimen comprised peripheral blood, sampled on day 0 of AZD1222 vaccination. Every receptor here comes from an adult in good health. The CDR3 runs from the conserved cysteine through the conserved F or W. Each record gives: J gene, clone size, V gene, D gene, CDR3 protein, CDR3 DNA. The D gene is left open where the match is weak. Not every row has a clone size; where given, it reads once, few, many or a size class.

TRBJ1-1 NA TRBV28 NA CASSLRQKNTEAFF TGTGCCAGCAGTTTAAGACAGAAGAACACTGAAGCTTTCTTT
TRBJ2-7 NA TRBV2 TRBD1 CASRGTGASYEQYF TGTGCCAGCAGGGGGACAGGGGCCTCCTACGAGCAGTACTTC
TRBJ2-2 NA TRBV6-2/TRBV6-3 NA CASSIGGHGGELFF TGTGCCAGCAGTATCGGGGGGCATGGCGGGGAGCTGTTTTTT
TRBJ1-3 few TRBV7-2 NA CASSLAIGSSGNTIYF TGTGCCAGCAGCTTGGCGATAGGGTCGAGTGGAAACACCATATATTTT
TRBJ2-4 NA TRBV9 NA CASSVGQGGNIQYF TGTGCCAGCAGCGTAGGACAGGGAGGGAACATTCAGTACTTC
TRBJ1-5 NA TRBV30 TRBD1 CAWSVDRGNQPQHF TGTGCCTGGAGTGTTGACAGGGGCAATCAGCCCCAGCATTTT
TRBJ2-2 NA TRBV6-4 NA CASPTGGSGELFF TGTGCCAGCCCCACGGGGGGCTCCGGGGAGCTGTTTTTT
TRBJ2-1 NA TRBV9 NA CASTSSVGGDEQFF TGTGCCAGCACCTCTAGCGTAGGAGGGGATGAGCAGTTCTTC
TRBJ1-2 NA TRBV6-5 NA CASSYGGRDGYTF TGTGCCAGCAGTTACGGGGGCCGTGATGGCTACACCTTC
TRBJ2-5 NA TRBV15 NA CATSRAGHTVSETQYF TGTGCCACCAGCAGGGCAGGTCACACGGTCTCAGAGACCCAGTACTTC
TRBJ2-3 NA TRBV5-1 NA CASSLDVRVGADTQYF TGCGCCAGCAGCTTGGACGTCAGGGTGGGTGCAGATACGCAGTATTTT
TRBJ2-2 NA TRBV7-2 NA CASSPYSGELFF TGTGCCAGCAGCCCATACTCCGGGGAGCTGTTTTTT
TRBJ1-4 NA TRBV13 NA CASSSRGDPNEKLFF TGTGCCAGCAGCTCCCGCGGGGATCCTAATGAAAAACTGTTTTTT
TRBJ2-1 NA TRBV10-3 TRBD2 CAISPHGREVSYNEQFF TGTGCCATCAGCCCCCATGGGCGGGAGGTTTCCTACAATGAGCAGTTCTTC
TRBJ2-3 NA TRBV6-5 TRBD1 CASNYRGADTQYF TGTGCCAGCAATTACAGGGGCGCAGATACGCAGTATTTT
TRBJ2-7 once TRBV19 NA CASISQMKHEQYF TGTGCCAGTATCAGTCAGATGAAGCACGAGCAGTACTTC
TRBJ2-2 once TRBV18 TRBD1 CASSLTGEYAGELFF TGTGCCAGCTCACTGACAGGGGAGTACGCCGGGGAGCTGTTTTTT
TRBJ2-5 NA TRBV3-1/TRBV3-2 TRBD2 CASTPGLAGKTQYF TGTGCCAGCACCCCGGGACTAGCGGGAAAGACCCAGTACTTC
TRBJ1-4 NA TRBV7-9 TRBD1 CASSLAGTGSTNEKLFF TGTGCCAGCAGTTTGGCCGGGACAGGGTCGACTAATGAAAAACTGTTTTTT
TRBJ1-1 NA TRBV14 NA CASSQPVGVNTEAFF TGTGCCAGCAGCCAGCCCGTTGGGGTGAACACTGAAGCTTTCTTT
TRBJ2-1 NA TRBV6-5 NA CASSSGTTYNEQFF TGTGCCAGCTCTTCCGGGACAACCTACAATGAGCAGTTCTTC
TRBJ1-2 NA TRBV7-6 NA CASSLFEGRIFGYTF TGTGCCAGCAGCTTATTTGAGGGAAGGATTTTCGGCTACACCTTC
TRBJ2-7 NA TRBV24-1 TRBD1 CATSEGTGPYEQYF TGTGCCACCAGTGAGGGGACAGGGCCATACGAGCAGTACTTC
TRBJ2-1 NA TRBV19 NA CASSLSIGSSNEQFF TGTGCCAGTAGCCTCTCTATAGGGTCTTCCAATGAGCAGTTCTTC
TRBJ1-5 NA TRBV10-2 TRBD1 CASSESGGQGVQPQHF TGCGCCAGCAGTGAGTCTGGGGGACAGGGGGTTCAGCCCCAGCATTTT
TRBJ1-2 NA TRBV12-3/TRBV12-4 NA CASSLVQGLGYTF TGTGCCAGCAGTTTAGTCCAGGGTTTGGGCTACACCTTC
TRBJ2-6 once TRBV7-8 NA CASSATQGFWSSAGANVLTF TGTGCCAGCAGCGCAACTCAGGGATTTTGGTCTTCGGCTGGGGCCAACGTCCTGACTTTC
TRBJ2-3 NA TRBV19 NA CASSLQRADTQYF TGTGCCAGTAGTTTACAGCGGGCCGATACGCAGTATTTT
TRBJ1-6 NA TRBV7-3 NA CASDPRGPLHF TGTGCCAGCGACCCCCGCGGACCCCTCCACTTT
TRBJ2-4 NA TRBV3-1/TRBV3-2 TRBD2 CASSPRTSGGGGIQYF TGTGCCAGCAGCCCCCGGACTAGCGGGGGGGGTGGCATTCAGTACTTC
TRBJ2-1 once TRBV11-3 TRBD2 CASSLAGLAGGSYNEQFF TGTGCCAGCAGCTTAGCCGGACTAGCGGGGGGGTCCTACAATGAGCAGTTCTTC
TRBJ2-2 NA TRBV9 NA CASSPPAAGELFF TGTGCCAGCAGCCCTCCGGCGGCCGGGGAGCTGTTTTTT
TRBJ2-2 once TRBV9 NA CASSVPAAPGRFANTGELFF TGTGCCAGCAGCGTCCCCGCGGCTCCTGGGAGATTCGCGAACACCGGGGAGCTGTTTTTT
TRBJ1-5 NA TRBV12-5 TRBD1 CASGPGQSINQPQHF TGTGCTAGTGGTCCGGGACAGTCTATCAATCAGCCCCAGCATTTT
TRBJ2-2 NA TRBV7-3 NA CASRSARDTGELFF TGTGCCAGCAGAAGTGCACGGGACACCGGGGAGCTGTTTTTT
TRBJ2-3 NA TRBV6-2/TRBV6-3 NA CASSYYPWGSSTDTQYF TGTGCCAGCAGTTACTATCCATGGGGGTCTAGCACAGATACGCAGTATTTT
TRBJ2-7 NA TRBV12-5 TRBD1 CASGPGTGSYEQYF TGTGCTAGTGGACCCGGGACAGGCTCCTACGAGCAGTACTTC
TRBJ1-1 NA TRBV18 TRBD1 CASSLGTGLFTEAFF TGTGCCAGCTCACTCGGGACAGGTCTATTCACTGAAGCTTTCTTT
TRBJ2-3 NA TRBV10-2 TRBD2 CASSDTGGRPDTQYF TGCGCCAGCAGTGATACGGGGGGGAGGCCAGATACGCAGTATTTT
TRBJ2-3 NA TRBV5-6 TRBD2 CASSRTSGFTDTQYF TGTGCCAGCAGCCGTACTAGCGGATTCACAGATACGCAGTATTTT
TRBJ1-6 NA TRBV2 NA CASSEQGRGNSPLHF TGTGCCAGCAGTGAACAGGGCAGGGGCAATTCACCCCTCCACTTT
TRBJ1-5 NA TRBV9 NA CASSQGPSGNQPQHF TGTGCCAGCAGCCAAGGGCCATCTGGCAATCAGCCCCAGCATTTT
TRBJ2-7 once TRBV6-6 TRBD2 CASSYTSGGGYEQYF TGTGCCAGCAGTTACACTAGCGGGGGGGGTTACGAGCAGTACTTC